The 13 T cell receptor beta chains listed next were all sequenced from one sample in a study of blood T cells in healthy people across ages (dated by TCRdb to between 2014 and 2017). The method behind the library was 5' RACE. Sequencing was carried out with an Illumina HiSeq 2500. A second PCR of roughly 6 to 12 cycles was performed with a sample-barcoded 5' primer and a J-beta primer mix. Clones were called with MiXCR by TCRdb after fastp trimmed the public reads at Q25, and only in-frame beta chains were retained. Rows are combined by CDR3 protein, so each entry shows the most common genes and DNA. The sample table holds 780,000 or so distinct CDR3 sequences, of which 50% to 65% were seen once. The leading ten clones occupy about 38% of the sample. The source material was blood. The receptor set was obtained from a man older than 75 in good health.

A few counts support this clonotype. The V call is TRBV20-1, the J call TRBJ1-4; D gene ambiguous. The ends were cut back, 3 bases at V and 6 bases at J, with 14 bases in the middle. Germline CDR1 is DFQATT and CDR2 is SNEGSKA (reference sequence). The CDR3 runs to 14 residues. CDR3 sequence (DNA): TGCAGTGCTAGGGGTTCGGCAGGACATGAAAAACTGTTTTTT. Protein product: CSARGSAGHEKLFF.

The chain is built from TRBV27 and TRBJ2-1, with 12 positions matching TRBD2. V shed 3 bases and J 10 bases; nucleotides not matched to a gene: 7. From germline, CDR1 is MNHEY and CDR2 SMNVEV (reference sequence). CDR3 size: 15 residues. The CDR3: CASSFLPGLAGEQFF. CDR3 bases: TGTGCCAGCAGTTTCCTCCCCGGACTAGCGGGAGAGCAGTTCTTC.

This clonotype showed up just once. The chain couples TRBV20-1 to TRBJ2-1, with TRBD2 as a possible D gene (7 bases). This CDR3 has 12 residues. V dropped 5 bases and J dropped 7 bases, with 12 bases sitting between them. The germline V gene encodes CDR1 DFQATT and CDR2 SNEGSKA (reference sequence). Written as DNA, the CDR3 is TGCAGTGCTGGGGAGGGGGGTAATGAGCAGTTCTTC. It codes for CSAGEGGNEQFF.

The genes are TRBV12-3 or TRBV12-4 and TRBJ2-1, with D perhaps matching TRBD2 (5 bases). The CDR3 covers 14 residues. The V gene lost 7 bases and the J gene lost 8 bases, with 18 bases spanning the gap. CDR3 sequence: CASIWRSRSDEQFF. CDR3 coding DNA: TGTGCCAGCATTTGGAGGTCGCGTTCCGATGAGCAGTTCTTC.

The chain couples TRBV2 to TRBJ2-7, with 10 bases matching TRBD1. Germline CDR1 and CDR2: SNHLY and FYNNEI. The length of the CDR3 is 14 residues. The J segment lost 3 bases and the V segment lost 8 bases, leaving 7 bases of the junction unmatched. Here the CDR3 reads CASSRDRGRYEQYF. CDR3 nucleotides: TGTGCCAGCTCCCGGGACAGGGGCCGCTACGAGCAGTACTTC.

The gene calls are TRBV5-1 and TRBJ2-7, with D possibly TRBD1 on 6 matching bases. The V gene lost 6 bases and the J gene lost 2 bases, with 12 bases spanning the gap. Germline CDR1 SGHRS, CDR2 YFSETQ. This CDR3 is built from 13 residues. The CDR3 loop reads CASTQGTTYEQYF. In DNA, the CDR3 is TGCGCCAGCACCCAGGGGACCACCTACGAGCAGTACTTC.

For the CDR3, the DNA is TGTGCCAGCACGGGACTAGCGGGACTCGGTGAGCAGTTCTTC. This sequence encodes CASTGLAGLGEQFF. The gene calls are TRBV6-6 and TRBJ2-1, with 13 bases aligning to TRBD2. V lost 7 bases to trimming and J lost 9 bases; unmatched junction nucleotides: 6. This CDR3 is 14 amino acids long. Germline loops: CDR1 MNHNY, CDR2 SVGAGI (reference sequence).

V gene TRBV20-1 combines with J gene TRBJ2-1; 12 nucleotides line up with TRBD2. V lost 5 bases, J lost 9 bases, and 14 bases stayed unmatched. The CDR3 has 16 residues. Per germline, CDR1 DFQATT and CDR2 SNEGSKA (reference sequence). CDR3 protein: CSASAPTSGSFGEQFF. In DNA form, the CDR3 reads TGCAGTGCTTCCGCCCCGACTAGCGGGAGTTTCGGTGAGCAGTTCTTC.

The chain has TRBV20-1 and TRBJ2-7; 9 nucleotides align to TRBD2. CDR1 is DFQATT, CDR2 SNEGSKA, per germline (reference sequence). CDR3 size: 14 residues. The V gene end was trimmed by 5 bases and the J gene end by 6 bases; junction bases not matched to a gene: 11. The CDR3 loop reads CSAHIAGATGEQYF. CDR3 sequence (DNA): TGCAGTGCTCATATAGCGGGAGCAACGGGCGAGCAGTACTTC.

The chain joins TRBV14 to TRBJ2-3; D perhaps matches TRBD1 (5 bases). Trimming took 4 bases from V and 4 from J, leaving 12 bases between them. The CDR3 is 14 amino acids. Germline loops: CDR1 SGHDN, CDR2 FVKESK. In DNA form, the CDR3 reads TGTGCCAGCAGCCGTGACAGCGATGCAGATACGCAGTATTTT. This encodes CASSRDSDADTQYF.

The chain recombines TRBV11-3 with TRBJ2-1, with 13 bases aligning to TRBD2. Germline CDR1 and CDR2: SGHNT and YENEEA. V lost 8 bases and J lost 9; bases outside the gene matches: 16. The CDR3 extends over 17 amino acids. CDR3 DNA sequence: TGTGCCAGCTCCCTCGGGCCCGGACTAGCGGGAGTCACTGAGCAGTTCTTC. Protein: CASSLGPGLAGVTEQFF. Based on the CDR3 plus reference TRBV11-3 and TRBJ2-1, the full variable domain is EAGVVQSPRYKIIEKKQPVAFWCNPISGHNTLYWYLQNLGQGPELLIRYENEEAVDDSQLPKDRFSAERLKGVDSTLKIQPAELGDSAVYLCASSLGPGLAGVTEQFFGPGTRLTVL.

This clonotype has just a few counts. V gene TRBV14 combines with J gene TRBJ1-2; possible D gene TRBD1, 6 bases. The CDR3 has 14 amino acids. Between the trimmed V and J ends, which lost 0 bases and 6 bases, there was a span of 11 bases. CDR1 is SGHDN and CDR2 is FVKESK in the germline V gene. This chain's CDR3 is CASSQEQGRNGYTF. Here the CDR3 DNA reads TGTGCCAGCAGCCAAGAGCAGGGGCGGAATGGCTACACCTTC.

The table lists this clonotype with a few counts. The chain combines TRBV5-1 with TRBJ2-7; 11 bases match TRBD2. Germline assignment: CDR1 SGHRS and CDR2 YFSETQ. The V segment lost 0 bases and the J segment 6 bases; nucleotides outside the gene matches: 11. This CDR3 contains 17 residues. The CDR3 reads CASSLAPTSGGRSEQYF. CDR3 in DNA: TGCGCCAGCAGCTTGGCCCCAACTAGCGGGGGAAGATCCGAGCAGTACTTC.